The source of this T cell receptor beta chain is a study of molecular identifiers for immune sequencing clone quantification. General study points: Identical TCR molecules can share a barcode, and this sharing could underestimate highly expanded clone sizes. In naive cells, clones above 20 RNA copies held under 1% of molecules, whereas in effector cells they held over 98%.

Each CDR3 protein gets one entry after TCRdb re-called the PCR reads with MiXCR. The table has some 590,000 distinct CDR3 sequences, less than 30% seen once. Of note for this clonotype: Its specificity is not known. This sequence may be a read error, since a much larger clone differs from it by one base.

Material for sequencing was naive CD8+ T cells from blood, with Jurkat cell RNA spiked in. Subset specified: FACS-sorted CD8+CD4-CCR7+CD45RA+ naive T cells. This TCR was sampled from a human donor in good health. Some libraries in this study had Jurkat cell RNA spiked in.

CDR3: CATTRRGNQPPHF. CDR3 nucleotides: TGTGCCACCACCCGTCGGGGCAATCAGCCCCCGCATTTT. The V and J genes are TRBV24-1 and TRBJ1-5; tentative D call: TRBD1 (5 bases). The length of the CDR3 is 13 residues. Looked up from germline, CDR1 is KGHDR and CDR2 is SFDVKD.